This TCR beta chain is from a study of OX40 agonist ivuxolimab in advanced cancers. This clone was seen a handful of times. V was pared by 1 base and J by 1 base, with 11 bases between. The CDR3 runs to 16 residues. Per the germline V gene, CDR1 is SGHTA and CDR2 is FQGNSA. Using immunoSEQ multiplex PCR, the repertoire was profiled, and TCRdb retains in-frame clones only, with some absent. In the table there are 55,000 to 75,000 clones, approximately 82% of which are singletons. The V call is TRBV7-2, the J call TRBJ1-5, with a possible D match to TRBD1 (5 bases). The sequence derives from an adult with an advanced solid tumor such as melanoma, head and neck, liver or kidney cancer. Source: CD4+ or CD8+ T cells sorted from blood, taken in a trial of the OX40 agonist ivuxolimab. CDR3 bases: TGTGCCAGCAGCTTAGGTTTCGGGGACAGCAATCAGCCCCAGCATTTT. This gives the protein CASSLGFGDSNQPQHF.